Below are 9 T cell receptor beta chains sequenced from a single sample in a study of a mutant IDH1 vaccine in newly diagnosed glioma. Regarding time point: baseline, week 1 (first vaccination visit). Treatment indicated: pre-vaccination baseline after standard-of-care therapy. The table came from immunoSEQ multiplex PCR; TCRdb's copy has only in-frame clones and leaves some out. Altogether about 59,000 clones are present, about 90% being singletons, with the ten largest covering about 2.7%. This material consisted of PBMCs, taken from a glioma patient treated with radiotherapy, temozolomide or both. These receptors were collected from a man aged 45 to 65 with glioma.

CDR3 sequence: CASSVEAGAYEQYF. In DNA, the CDR3 is TGTGCCAGCAGCGTAGAGGCAGGGGCCTACGAGCAGTACTTC. The V and J genes are TRBV9 and TRBJ2-7; weak D call: TRBD1 (6 bases). V gave up 0 bases and J gave up 2 bases, with 9 bases separating them. Looked up from germline, CDR1 is SGDLS and CDR2 is YYNGEE. The CDR3 runs 14 residues.

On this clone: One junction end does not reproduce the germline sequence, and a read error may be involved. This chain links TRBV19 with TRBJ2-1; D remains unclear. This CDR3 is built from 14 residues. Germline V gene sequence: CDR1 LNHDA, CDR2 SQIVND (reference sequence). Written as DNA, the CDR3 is TGTGCCAGCGCGATTCGGAGCTCCCACAATGAGCAGTTCTTC. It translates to CASAIRSSHNEQFF.

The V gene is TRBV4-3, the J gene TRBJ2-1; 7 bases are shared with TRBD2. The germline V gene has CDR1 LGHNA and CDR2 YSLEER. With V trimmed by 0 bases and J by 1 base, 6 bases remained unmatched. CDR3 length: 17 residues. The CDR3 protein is CASSQDIVGGSYNEQFF. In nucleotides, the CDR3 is TGCGCCAGCAGCCAAGATATAGTCGGGGGGTCCTACAATGAGCAGTTCTTC.

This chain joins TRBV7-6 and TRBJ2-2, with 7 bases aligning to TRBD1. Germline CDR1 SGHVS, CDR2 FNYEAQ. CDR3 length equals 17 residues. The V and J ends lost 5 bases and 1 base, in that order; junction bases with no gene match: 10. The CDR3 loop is CASSHRQGGRNTGELFF. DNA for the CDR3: TGTGCCAGCAGCCACCGACAGGGTGGAAGGAACACCGGGGAGCTGTTTTTT.

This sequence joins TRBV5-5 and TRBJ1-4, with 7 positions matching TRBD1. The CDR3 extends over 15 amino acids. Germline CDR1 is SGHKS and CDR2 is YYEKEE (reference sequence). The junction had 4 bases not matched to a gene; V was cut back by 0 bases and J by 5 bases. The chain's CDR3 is CASSLEGGRNEKLFF. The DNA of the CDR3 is TGTGCCAGCAGCTTGGAAGGGGGCAGGAATGAAAAACTGTTTTTT. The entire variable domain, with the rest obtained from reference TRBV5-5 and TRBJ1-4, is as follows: DAGVTQSPTHLIKTRGQQVTLRCSPISGHKSVSWYQQVLGQGPQFIFQYYEKEERGRGNFPDRFSARQFPNYSSELNVNALLLGDSALYLCASSLEGGRNEKLFFGSGTQLSVL.

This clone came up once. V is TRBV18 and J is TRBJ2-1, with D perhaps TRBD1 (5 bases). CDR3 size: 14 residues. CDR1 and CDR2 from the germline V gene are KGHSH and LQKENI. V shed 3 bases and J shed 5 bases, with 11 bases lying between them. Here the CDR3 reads CASSPGQTNNEQFF. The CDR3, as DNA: TGTGCCAGCTCACCGGGGCAGACAAACAATGAGCAGTTCTTC. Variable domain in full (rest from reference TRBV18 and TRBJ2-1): NAGVMQNPRHLVRRRGQEARLRCSPMKGHSHVYWYRQLPEEGLKFMVYLQKENIIDESGMPKERFSAEFPKEGPSILRIQQVVRGDSAAYFCASSPGQTNNEQFFGPGTRLTVL.

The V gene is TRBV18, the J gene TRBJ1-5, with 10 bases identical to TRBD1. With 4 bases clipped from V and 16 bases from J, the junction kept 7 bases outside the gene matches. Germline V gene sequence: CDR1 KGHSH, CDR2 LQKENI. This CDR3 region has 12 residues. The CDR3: CASSLGQGGLHF. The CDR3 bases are TGTGCCAGCTCACTCGGACAGGGGGGCCTACATTTT.

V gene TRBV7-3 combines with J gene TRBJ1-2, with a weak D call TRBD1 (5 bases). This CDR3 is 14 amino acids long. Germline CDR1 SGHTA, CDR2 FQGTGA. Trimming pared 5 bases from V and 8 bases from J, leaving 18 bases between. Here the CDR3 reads CASSPGTQSRGYTF. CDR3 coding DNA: TGTGCCAGCAGCCCCGGGACCCAATCGCGGGGCTACACCTTC.

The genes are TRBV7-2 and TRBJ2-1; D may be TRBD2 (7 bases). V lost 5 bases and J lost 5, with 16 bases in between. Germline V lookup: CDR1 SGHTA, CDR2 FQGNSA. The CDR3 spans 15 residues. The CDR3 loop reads CASSPRGLIDNEQFF. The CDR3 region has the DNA TGTGCCAGCAGCCCCAGGGGACTAATCGACAATGAGCAGTTCTTC.